The present T cell receptor (beta chain) was sequenced within a study of Graves' ophthalmopathy and Graves' hyperthyroidism. General study findings and limits: Ophthalmopathy versus stable hyperthyroidism: 13-signature model gave around 90% sensitivity, 75% to 83% specificity.

The authors enrolled newly diagnosed hyperthyroidism patients aged 18 to 65 with under 2 months' duration. Transcripts of RNA were the source for amplifying TCR beta CDR3 regions. The workflow started with a first-round RT-PCR run with HTBI primers and then moved on to a second-round multiplex PCR. Using its own MiXCR run on the multiplex PCR reads, TCRdb lists one record per CDR3 protein. Here the sample spans under 800,000 distinct CDR3 sequences, 20% to 25% being singletons. In this sample, this clonotype turned up many times. Its specificity is unknown. The origin of this receptor is a young woman with stable Graves' hyperthyroidism. Some clones in this sample may be carry-over from other donors' samples. The sample was peripheral blood.

CDR3 DNA: TGTGCCAGTAGTATCTATCCAGGGGGTGGCAATCAGCCCCAGCATTTT. Amino acid sequence: CASSIYPGGGNQPQHF. The chain has TRBV19 and TRBJ1-5; the match to TRBD1 covers 7 bases. The CDR3 totals 16 residues. The germline V gene has CDR1 LNHDA and CDR2 SQIVND (reference sequence). The V gene end was trimmed by 3 bases and the J gene end by 2 bases; junction bases not matched to a gene: 7. Based on the CDR3 plus reference TRBV19 and TRBJ1-5, the full variable domain is DGGITQSPKYLFRKEGQNVTLSCEQNLNHDAMYWYRQDPGQGLRLIYYSQIVNDFQKGDIAEGYSVSREKKESFPLTVTSAQKNPTAFYLCASSIYPGGGNQPQHFGDGTRLSIL.